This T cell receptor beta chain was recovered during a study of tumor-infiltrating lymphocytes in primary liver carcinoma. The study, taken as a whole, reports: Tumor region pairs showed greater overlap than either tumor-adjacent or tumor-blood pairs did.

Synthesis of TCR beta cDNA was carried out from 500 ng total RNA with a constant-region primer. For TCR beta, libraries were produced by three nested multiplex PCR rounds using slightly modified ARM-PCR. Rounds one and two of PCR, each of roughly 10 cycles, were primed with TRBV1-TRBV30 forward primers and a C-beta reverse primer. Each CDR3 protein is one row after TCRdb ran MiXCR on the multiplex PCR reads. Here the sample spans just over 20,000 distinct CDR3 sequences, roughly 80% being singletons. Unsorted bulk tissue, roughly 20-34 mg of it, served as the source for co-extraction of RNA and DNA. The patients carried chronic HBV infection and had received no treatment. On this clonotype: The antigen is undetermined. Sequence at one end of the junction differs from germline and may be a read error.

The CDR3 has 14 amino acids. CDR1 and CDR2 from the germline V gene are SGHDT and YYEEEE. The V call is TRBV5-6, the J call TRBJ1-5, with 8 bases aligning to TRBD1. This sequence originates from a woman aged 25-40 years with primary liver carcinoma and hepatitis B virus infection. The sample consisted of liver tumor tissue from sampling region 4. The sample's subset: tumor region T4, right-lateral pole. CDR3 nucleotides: TGTGCCAGCAGCGCAGGGGGCAACAATCAGCCTCAGCATTTT. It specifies CASSAGGNNQPQHF.